This TCR beta chain was observed in a study of blood T cell repertoires in COVID-19. Study at large: From T cells, B-cell-depleted T cells, or PBMCs came the material, which was cDNA or gDNA.

This clone was detected a few times. The germline gives CDR1 MDHEN, CDR2 SYDVKM. This CDR3 has 16 amino acids. V lost 9 bases to trimming and J lost 4 bases, with 21 bases between them. Using immunoSEQ multiplex PCR, the repertoire was profiled, and TCRdb retains in-frame clones only, with some absent. Among around 300,000 clones listed, roughly 90% were seen once. The TCR comes from a woman aged 25 to 39 with COVID-19, enrolled during active disease. The sequencing input was peripheral blood. This sequence joins TRBV28 and TRBJ2-2, with D possibly matching TRBD1 (6 bases). The CDR3 sequence: CASLSGTRLSTGELFF. In DNA form, the CDR3 reads TGTGCCAGTCTTTCGGGGACAAGGTTATCCACCGGGGAGCTGTTTTTT.